This T cell receptor beta chain came from a study of shared clonotypes between healthy human individuals. Germline V gene lookup returns CDR1 SGHDN and CDR2 FVKESK. V lost 3 bases to trimming and J lost 4 bases, with 12 bases between them. This CDR3 region has 15 residues. Genomic DNA (from each subset) was split evenly across several immunoSEQ plates. The data were produced by immunoSEQ multiplex PCR, yet TCRdb's version contains in-frame clones alone and is incomplete. The data contain about 1.1 million clones, 70% to 85% of them seen just once; the ten biggest clones take up more than 0.85%. Sequencing was performed on memory CD4+ T cells from PBMCs. Subset meaning: CD45RA-negative fraction. This TCR was recovered from a man in his late teens or twenties in good health. Some clones in this sample may be carry-over from other donors' samples. The chain is built from TRBV14 and TRBJ2-2; D unresolved. The CDR3 is CASSQIAGFTGELFF. Written as DNA, the CDR3 is TGTGCCAGCAGCCAGATTGCCGGATTCACCGGGGAGCTGTTTTTT.